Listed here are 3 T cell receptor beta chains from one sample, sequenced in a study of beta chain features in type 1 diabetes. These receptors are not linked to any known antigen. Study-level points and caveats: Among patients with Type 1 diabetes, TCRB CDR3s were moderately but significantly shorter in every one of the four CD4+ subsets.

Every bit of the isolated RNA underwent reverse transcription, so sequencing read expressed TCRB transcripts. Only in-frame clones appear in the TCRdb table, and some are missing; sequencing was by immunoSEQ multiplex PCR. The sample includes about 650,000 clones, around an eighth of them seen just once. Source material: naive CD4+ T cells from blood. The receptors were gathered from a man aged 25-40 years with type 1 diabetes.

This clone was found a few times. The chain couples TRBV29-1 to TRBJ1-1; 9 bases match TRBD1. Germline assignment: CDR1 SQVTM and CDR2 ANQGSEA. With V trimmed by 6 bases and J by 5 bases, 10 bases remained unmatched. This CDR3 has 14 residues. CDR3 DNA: TGCAGCGTCGTTCCTGGACAGGGGAGAACTGAAGCTTTCTTT. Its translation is CSVVPGQGRTEAFF.

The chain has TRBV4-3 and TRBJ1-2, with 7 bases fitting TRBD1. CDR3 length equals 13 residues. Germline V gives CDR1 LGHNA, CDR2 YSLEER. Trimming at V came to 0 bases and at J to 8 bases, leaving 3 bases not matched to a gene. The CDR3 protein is CASSQDRGQGYTF. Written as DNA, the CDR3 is TGCGCCAGCAGCCAAGATAGGGGGCAAGGCTACACCTTC.

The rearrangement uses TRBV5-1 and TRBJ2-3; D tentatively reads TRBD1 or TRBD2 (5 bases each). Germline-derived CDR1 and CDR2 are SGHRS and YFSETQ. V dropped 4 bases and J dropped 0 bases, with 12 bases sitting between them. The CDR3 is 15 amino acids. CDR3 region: CASSRDHSSTDTQYF. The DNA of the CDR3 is TGCGCCAGCAGCCGGGACCATTCTAGCACAGATACGCAGTATTTT.